This T cell receptor (beta chain) was profiled in a study of cytomegalovirus exposure and HLA in healthy donors. Findings and caveats of the study: Later analysis identified a missense DCLRE1C variant that was linked to TCR beta V- and J-gene trimming.

Details on this clone: The target antigen is unknown.

Primers for the PCR totalled 60 Vbeta and 13 Jbeta. The method was immunoSEQ multiplex PCR; TCRdb's version includes in-frame clones alone and lacks a portion of them. Among 140,000 or so clones listed, about 80% were seen once. This TCR derives from a man aged 40-50 years in good health and CMV-seronegative. Sequenced: PBMCs.

The CDR3 here is CASSQGQGSYGYTF. CDR3 DNA: TGTGCCAGCAGCCAAGGACAGGGTTCCTATGGCTACACCTTC. This chain joins TRBV4-2 and TRBJ1-2; 7 bases are a match to TRBD1. Trimming took 1 base from V and 4 from J; bases not matched to a gene: 3. Germline V gene sequence: CDR1 LGHNA, CDR2 YNFKEQ. The CDR3 consists of 14 residues.